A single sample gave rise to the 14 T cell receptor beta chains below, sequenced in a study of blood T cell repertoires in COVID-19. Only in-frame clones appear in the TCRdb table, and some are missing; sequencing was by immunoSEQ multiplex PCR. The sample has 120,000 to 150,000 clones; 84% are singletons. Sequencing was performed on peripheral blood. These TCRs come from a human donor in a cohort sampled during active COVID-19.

CDR3 protein: CSAAVNTEAFF. The CDR3 region has the DNA TGCAGTGCGGCAGTGAACACTGAAGCTTTCTTT. This chain connects TRBV20-1 to TRBJ1-1; D gene uncertain. Germline loops: CDR1 DFQATT, CDR2 SNEGSKA (reference sequence). This CDR3 contains 11 residues. Trimming removed 6 bases from V and 0 bases from J, with 5 bases in between.

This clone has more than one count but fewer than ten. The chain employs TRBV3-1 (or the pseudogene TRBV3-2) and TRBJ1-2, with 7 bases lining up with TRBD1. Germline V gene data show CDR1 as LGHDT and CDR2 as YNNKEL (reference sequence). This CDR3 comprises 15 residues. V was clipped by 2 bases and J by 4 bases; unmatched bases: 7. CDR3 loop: CASSQPRQGVYGYTF. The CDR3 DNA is TGTGCCAGCAGCCAACCGCGGCAGGGGGTCTATGGCTACACCTTC.

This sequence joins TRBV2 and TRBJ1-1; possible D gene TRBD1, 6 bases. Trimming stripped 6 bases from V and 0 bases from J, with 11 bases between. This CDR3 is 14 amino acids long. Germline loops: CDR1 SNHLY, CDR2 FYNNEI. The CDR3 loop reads CASSHRVMNTEAFF. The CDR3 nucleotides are TGTGCCAGCAGCCACAGGGTCATGAACACTGAAGCTTTCTTT.

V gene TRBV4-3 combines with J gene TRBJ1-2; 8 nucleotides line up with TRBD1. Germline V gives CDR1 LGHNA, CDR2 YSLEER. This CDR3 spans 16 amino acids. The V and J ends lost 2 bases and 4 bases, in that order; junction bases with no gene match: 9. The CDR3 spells CASSQSARGPGYGYTF. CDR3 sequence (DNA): TGCGCCAGCAGCCAAAGCGCCAGGGGGCCGGGCTATGGCTACACCTTC.

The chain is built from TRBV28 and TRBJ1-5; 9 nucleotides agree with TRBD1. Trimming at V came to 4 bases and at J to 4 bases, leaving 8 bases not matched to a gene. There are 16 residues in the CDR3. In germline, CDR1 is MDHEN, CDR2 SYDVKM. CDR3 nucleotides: TGTGCCAGCAGTTCCCGGGACAGGGTAGGGAATCAGCCCCAGCATTTT. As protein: CASSSRDRVGNQPQHF.

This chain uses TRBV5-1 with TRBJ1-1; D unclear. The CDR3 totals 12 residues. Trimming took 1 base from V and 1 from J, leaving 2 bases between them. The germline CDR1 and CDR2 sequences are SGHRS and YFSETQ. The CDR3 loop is CASSLQNTEAFF. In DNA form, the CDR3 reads TGCGCCAGCAGCTTGCAGAACACTGAAGCTTTCTTT.

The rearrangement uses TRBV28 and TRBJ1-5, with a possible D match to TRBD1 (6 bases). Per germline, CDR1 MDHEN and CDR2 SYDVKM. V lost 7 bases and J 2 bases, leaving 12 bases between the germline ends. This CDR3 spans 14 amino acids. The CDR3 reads CASIEGGGNQPQHF. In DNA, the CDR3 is TGTGCCAGCATAGAAGGGGGAGGCAATCAGCCCCAGCATTTT.

CDR3 in amino acids: CASTFGGTKGYTF. Written as DNA, the CDR3 is TGTGCCAGCACCTTCGGAGGGACTAAGGGCTACACCTTC. The rearrangement joins TRBV6-5 to TRBJ1-2; D might be TRBD1 (5 bases). CDR1 is MNHEY, CDR2 SVGAGI, per germline. The CDR3 spans 13 residues. V was shortened by 7 bases and J by 8 bases, with 17 bases between the two germline ends.

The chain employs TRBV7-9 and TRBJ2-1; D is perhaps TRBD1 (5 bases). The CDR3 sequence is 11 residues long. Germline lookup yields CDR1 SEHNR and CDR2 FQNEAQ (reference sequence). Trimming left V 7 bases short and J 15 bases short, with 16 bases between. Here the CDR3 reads CASTPGATGFF. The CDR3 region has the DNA TGTGCCAGCACCCCTGGGGCGACCGGGTTCTTC.

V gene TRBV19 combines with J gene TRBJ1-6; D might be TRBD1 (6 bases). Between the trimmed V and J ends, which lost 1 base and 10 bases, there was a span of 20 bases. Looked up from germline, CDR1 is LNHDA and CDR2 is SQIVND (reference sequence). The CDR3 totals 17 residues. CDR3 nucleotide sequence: TGTGCCAGTAGTATAGGACGCGGGGGGCGTATGGGATCACCCCTCCACTTT. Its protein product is CASSIGRGGRMGSPLHF.

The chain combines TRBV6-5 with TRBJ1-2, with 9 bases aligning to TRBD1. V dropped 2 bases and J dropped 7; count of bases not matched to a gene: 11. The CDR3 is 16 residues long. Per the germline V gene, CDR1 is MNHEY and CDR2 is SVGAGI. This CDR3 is CASSYKATGTGFGYTF. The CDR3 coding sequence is TGTGCCAGCAGTTACAAAGCAACGGGGACAGGGTTTGGCTACACCTTC.

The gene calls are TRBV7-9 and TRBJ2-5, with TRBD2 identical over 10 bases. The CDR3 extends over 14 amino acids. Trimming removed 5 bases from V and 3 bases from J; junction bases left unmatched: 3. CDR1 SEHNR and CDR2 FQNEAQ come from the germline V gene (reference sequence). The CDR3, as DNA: TGTGCCAGCAGCCGACTAGCGGGTAAAGAGACCCAGTACTTC. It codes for CASSRLAGKETQYF.

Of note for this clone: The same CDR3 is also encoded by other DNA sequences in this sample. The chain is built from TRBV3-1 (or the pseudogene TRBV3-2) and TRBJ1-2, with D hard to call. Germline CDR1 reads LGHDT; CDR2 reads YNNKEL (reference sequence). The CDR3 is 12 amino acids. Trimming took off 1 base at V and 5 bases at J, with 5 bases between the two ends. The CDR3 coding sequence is TGTGCCAGCAGCCAAGGCGGTTATGGCTACACCTTC. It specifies CASSQGGYGYTF.

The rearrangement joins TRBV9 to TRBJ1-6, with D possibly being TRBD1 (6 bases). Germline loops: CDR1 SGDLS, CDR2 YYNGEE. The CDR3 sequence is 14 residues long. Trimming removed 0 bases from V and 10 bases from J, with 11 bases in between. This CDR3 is CASSVGTVNSPLHF. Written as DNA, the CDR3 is TGTGCCAGCAGCGTAGGGACAGTCAACTCACCCCTCCACTTT.